A single sample is the source of the 20 T cell receptor beta chains below, sequenced in a study of T cell repertoires in cytomegalovirus infection (dated 2019 in TCRdb). The sample was run on an Illumina HiSeq 1500. TCRdb's own reprocessing of the public reads used fastp at Q25 and MiXCR and kept productive beta chains. Identical CDR3 protein sequences are pooled into one entry, listed with their most common genes and DNA. Across this sample there are more than 400,000 distinct CDR3 sequences, with about 26% seen only once. The ten largest account for less than 15% of the sample. Source material: PBMCs. The receptors were sampled from a human donor in good health (CMV status not recorded). Some clones in this sample may be carry-over from other donors' samples.

Only a few counts were recorded for this clonotype. The DNA of the CDR3 is TGTGCCACCAGCAGAACATGGGGGGCAACTAATGAAAAACTGTTTTTT. Protein sequence: CATSRTWGATNEKLFF. V gene TRBV15 combines with J gene TRBJ1-4, with D possibly TRBD1 on 5 matching bases. Trimming cost V 2 bases and J 0 bases, with 10 bases left between them. This CDR3 is 16 amino acids long. The germline CDR1 and CDR2 sequences are LNHNV and YYDKDF (reference sequence). Supplemented by reference TRBV15 and TRBJ1-4, the full variable domain reads DAMVIQNPRYQVTQFGKPVTLSCSQTLNHNVMYWYQQKSSQAPKLLFHYYDKDFNNEADTPDNFQSRRPNTSFCFLDIRSPGLGDTAMYLCATSRTWGATNEKLFFGSGTQLSVL.

This clonotype was counted a few times. The rearrangement links TRBV20-1 to TRBJ2-7, with 9 bases matching TRBD1. Germline V gene lookup returns CDR1 DFQATT and CDR2 SNEGSKA (reference sequence). Trimming took 2 bases from V and 3 from J; bases not matched to a gene: 5. The CDR3 has 14 residues. CDR3: CSARSDRGIYEQYF. CDR3 bases: TGCAGTGCTAGATCGGACAGGGGAATCTACGAGCAGTACTTC.

The chain has TRBV7-9 and TRBJ1-5, with D perhaps matching TRBD1 (5 bases). The V end was cut by 5 bases, the J end by 5 bases, with 10 bases between. This CDR3 comprises 13 residues. Germline V gene lookup returns CDR1 SEHNR and CDR2 FQNEAQ (reference sequence). The CDR3 DNA reads TGTGCCAGCAGCCGCCCGGGGGATCAGCCCCAGCATTTT. It translates to CASSRPGDQPQHF.

The table lists this clonotype with a few counts. V is TRBV11-3 and J is TRBJ1-1, with D uncertain. Per the germline V gene, CDR1 is SGHNT and CDR2 is YENEEA. This CDR3 is built from 15 residues. V was pared by 0 bases and J by 1 base, with 9 bases between. The CDR3 DNA reads as TGTGCCAGCAGCTTAGACAGCGCGGCGAACACTGAAGCTTTCTTT. This encodes CASSLDSAANTEAFF.

The V gene is TRBV12-3 or TRBV12-4, the J gene TRBJ2-5; D is tentatively TRBD1 or TRBD2 (6 bases each). This CDR3 spans 13 amino acids. V lost 6 bases to trimming and J lost 2 bases, with 10 bases between them. In nucleotides, the CDR3 is TGTGCCAGCAGGCGGGACATACAAGAGACCCAGTACTTC. Amino acid sequence: CASRRDIQETQYF.

The chain combines TRBV7-2 with TRBJ1-1; D may be TRBD1 (5 bases). Germline CDR1 and CDR2: SGHTA and FQGNSA. V was trimmed by 0 bases and J by 0 bases, leaving 11 bases between them. The CDR3 has 16 amino acids. CDR3 sequence (DNA): TGTGCCAGCAGCTTAGCGGGGACCCGACTGAACACTGAAGCTTTCTTT. Amino acid sequence: CASSLAGTRLNTEAFF.

The chain joins TRBV14 to TRBJ2-2; the match to TRBD2 covers 13 bases. CDR1 is SGHDN and CDR2 is FVKESK in the germline V gene. The CDR3 has 17 amino acids. V trimming: 6 bases; J trimming: 4 bases; junction bases outside the gene matches: 8. The CDR3 DNA is TGTGCCAGCAGTCAACTAGCGGGAGGGCCGGGCACCGGGGAGCTGTTTTTT. Translated, it gives CASSQLAGGPGTGELFF.

The gene calls are TRBV13 and TRBJ2-1; 10 bases fit TRBD2. Trimming took 5 bases from V and 8 from J; bases not matched to a gene: 9. The CDR3 is 15 residues long. Germline V gene lookup returns CDR1 PRHDT and CDR2 FYEKMQ (reference sequence). The CDR3 DNA reads TGTGCCAGCAGCACCCGACTAGCGGGCTTGGATGAGCAGTTCTTC. Translated: CASSTRLAGLDEQFF.

V gene TRBV6-2 or TRBV6-3 combines with J gene TRBJ2-1; D gene unclear. Per germline, CDR1 MNHEY and CDR2 SVGEGT. V was pared by 5 bases and J by 6 bases, with 8 bases between. The CDR3 loop spans 12 amino acids. CDR3 nucleotides: TGTGCCAGCAGTGAAATGGGCAATGAGCAGTTCTTC. Encoded protein: CASSEMGNEQFF.

This clonotype was detected a few times. The rearrangement joins TRBV12-3 or TRBV12-4 to TRBJ2-1, with 10 nucleotides matching TRBD2. After removal of 1 base from V and 0 bases from J, the junction contained 12 bases not matched to a gene. This CDR3 has 20 amino acids. CDR3 sequence reads: CASSLVPQTSGRHSYNEQFF. As DNA, the CDR3 is TGTGCCAGCAGTTTAGTACCCCAGACTAGCGGGCGCCACTCCTACAATGAGCAGTTCTTC.

V and J are TRBV6-5 and TRBJ2-5, with 9 bases matching TRBD1. CDR3 length equals 15 residues. Unmatched junction bases numbered 10, after V lost 6 bases and J lost 5 bases. CDR1 MNHEY and CDR2 SVGAGI come from the germline V gene. The CDR3 sequence: CASSLGTGRSETQYF. The DNA of the CDR3 is TGTGCCAGCAGCCTGGGGACAGGGCGATCGGAGACCCAGTACTTC.

Details on this clonotype: Just one base apart from a much larger clone, this may be a read error. V is TRBV7-2 and J is TRBJ2-3; 16 bases are a match to TRBD2. The germline V gene encodes CDR1 SGHTA and CDR2 FQGNSA. The length of the CDR3 is 17 residues. For the CDR3, the DNA is TGTGCCAGCAGCTTAGTGGGGACTAGCGGGAGGGCAGAAACGCAGTATTTT. It specifies CASSLVGTSGRAETQYF.

The V call is TRBV19, the J call TRBJ1-6; no firm D call. Trimming took 2 bases from V and 2 from J, leaving 1 base between them. The CDR3 is 13 amino acids. Germline-derived CDR1 and CDR2 are LNHDA and SQIVND (reference sequence). CDR3 coding DNA: TGTGCCAGTAGTATAACCTATAATTCACCCCTCCACTTT. Its protein product is CASSITYNSPLHF.

This clonotype was found a few times. The chain employs TRBV12-5 and TRBJ2-1; 8 nucleotides line up with TRBD2. The trim removed 5 bases at V and 9 bases at J, leaving 9 bases unmatched. This CDR3 has 14 residues. CDR1 and CDR2 from the germline V gene are LGHNT and FRNRAP. The CDR3 DNA sequence: TGTGCTAGTGGTCCCTCAGCGGGAGCGGGTGAGCAGTTCTTC. Amino acids: CASGPSAGAGEQFF. Using reference TRBV12-5 and TRBJ2-1 for the parts outside the CDR3, the full variable domain is DARVTQTPRHKVTEMGQEVTMRCQPILGHNTVFWYRQTMMQGLELLAYFRNRAPLDDSGMPKDRFSAEMPDATLATLKIQPSEPRDSAVYFCASGPSAGAGEQFFGPGTRLTVL.

This clonotype was picked up a small number of times. The J gene is TRBJ1-4, the V gene TRBV7-2, with D possibly TRBD1 on 6 matching bases. Trimming stripped 1 base from V and 5 bases from J, with 11 bases between. The CDR3 extends over 15 amino acids. Germline lookup yields CDR1 SGHTA and CDR2 FQGNSA. CDR3: CASSLEGTFNEKLFF. The CDR3 nucleotides read TGTGCCAGCAGCTTAGAAGGGACATTCAATGAAAAACTGTTTTTT.

CDR3 DNA sequence: TGTGCCAGCAGCCATCAGGGTCTTTTACCCGATAGATGGAAGGCTTTCTTT. This codes for CASSHQGLLPDRWKAFF. This chain uses TRBV5-8 with TRBJ1-1; maybe TRBD1 (5 bases). CDR1 is SGHTS, CDR2 YDEGEE, per germline. The CDR3 is made up of 17 amino acids. Trimming left V 4 bases short and J 11 bases short, with 30 bases between.

This clonotype came up a few times. CDR3 amino acids: CASSSGQGGTDTQYF. The DNA for the CDR3 is TGTGCCAGCAGCTCCGGACAGGGGGGAACAGATACGCAGTATTTT. The chain has TRBV12-3 or TRBV12-4 and TRBJ2-3, with 10 bases matching TRBD1. The CDR3 extends over 15 amino acids. V was clipped by 6 bases and J by 3 bases; unmatched bases: 6.

This clonotype was seen many times. The chain has TRBV7-9 and TRBJ2-7; D is unclear. Looked up from germline, CDR1 is SEHNR and CDR2 is FQNEAQ (reference sequence). Deletions cut 5 bases from V and 2 bases from J, with 10 bases between. This CDR3 region has 13 residues. As DNA, the CDR3 is TGTGCCAGCAGCCGCCCTGTCGCCTACGAGCAGTACTTC. This encodes CASSRPVAYEQYF.

This clonotype was seen a handful of times. This chain connects TRBV29-1 to TRBJ2-3; TRBD2 is a possible D gene (5 bases). Germline loops: CDR1 SQVTM, CDR2 ANQGSEA. This CDR3 has 12 amino acids. V lost 6 bases and J lost 1, with 8 bases in between. CDR3: CSVDWGTDTQYF. CDR3 DNA sequence: TGCAGCGTGGACTGGGGCACAGATACGCAGTATTTT.

This chain joins TRBV29-1 and TRBJ2-1; no reliable D call. Between the trimmed V and J ends, which lost 1 base and 7 bases, there was a span of 11 bases. The CDR3 extends over 13 amino acids. Per germline, CDR1 SQVTM and CDR2 ANQGSEA. CDR3 coding DNA: TGCAGCGTTGAAGCCCGCGGAGTAAATGAGCAGTTCTTC. Translating it yields CSVEARGVNEQFF.